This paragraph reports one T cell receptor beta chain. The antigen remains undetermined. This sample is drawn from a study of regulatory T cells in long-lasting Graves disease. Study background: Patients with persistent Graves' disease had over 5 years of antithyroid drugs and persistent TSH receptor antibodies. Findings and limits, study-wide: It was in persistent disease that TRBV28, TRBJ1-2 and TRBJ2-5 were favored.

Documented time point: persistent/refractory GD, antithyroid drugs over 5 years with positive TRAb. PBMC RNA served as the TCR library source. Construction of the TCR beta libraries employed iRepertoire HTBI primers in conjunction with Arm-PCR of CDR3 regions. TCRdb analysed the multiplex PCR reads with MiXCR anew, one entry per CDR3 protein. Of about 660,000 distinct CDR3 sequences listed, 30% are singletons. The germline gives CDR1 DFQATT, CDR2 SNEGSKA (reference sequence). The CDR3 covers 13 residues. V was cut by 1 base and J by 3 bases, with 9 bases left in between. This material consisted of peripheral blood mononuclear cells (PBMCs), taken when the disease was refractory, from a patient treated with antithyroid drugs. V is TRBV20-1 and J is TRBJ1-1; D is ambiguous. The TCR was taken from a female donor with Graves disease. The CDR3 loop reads CSARGPGYTEAFF. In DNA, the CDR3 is TGCAGTGCTAGAGGCCCCGGTTACACTGAAGCTTTCTTT.